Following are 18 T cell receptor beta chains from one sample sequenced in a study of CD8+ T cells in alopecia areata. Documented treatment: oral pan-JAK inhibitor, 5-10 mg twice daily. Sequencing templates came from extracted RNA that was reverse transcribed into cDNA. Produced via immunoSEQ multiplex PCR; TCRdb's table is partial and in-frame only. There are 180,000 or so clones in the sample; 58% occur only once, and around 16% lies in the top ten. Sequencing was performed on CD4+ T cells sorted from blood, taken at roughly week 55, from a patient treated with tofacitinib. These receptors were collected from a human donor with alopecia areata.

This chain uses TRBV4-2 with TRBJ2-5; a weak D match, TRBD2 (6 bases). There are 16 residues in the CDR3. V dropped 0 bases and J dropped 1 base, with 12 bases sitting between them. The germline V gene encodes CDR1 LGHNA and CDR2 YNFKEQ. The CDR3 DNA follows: TGTGCCAGCAGCCAAGATCCCGCGGGGCGCCAAGAGACCCAGTACTTC. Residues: CASSQDPAGRQETQYF.

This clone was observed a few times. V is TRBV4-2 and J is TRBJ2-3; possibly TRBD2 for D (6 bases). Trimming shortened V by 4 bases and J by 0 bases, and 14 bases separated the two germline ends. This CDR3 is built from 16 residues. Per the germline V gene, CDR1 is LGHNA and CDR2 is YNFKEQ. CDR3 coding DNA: TGTGCCAGCAGCCGACGATCGGGGGAAAGCACAGATACGCAGTATTTT. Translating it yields CASSRRSGESTDTQYF.

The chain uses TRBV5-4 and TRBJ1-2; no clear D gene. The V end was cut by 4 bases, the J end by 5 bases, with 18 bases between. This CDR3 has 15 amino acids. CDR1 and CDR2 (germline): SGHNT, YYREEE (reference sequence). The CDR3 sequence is CASSPGVLSGYGYTF. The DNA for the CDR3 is TGTGCCAGCAGCCCTGGCGTTCTATCGGGGTATGGCTACACCTTC.

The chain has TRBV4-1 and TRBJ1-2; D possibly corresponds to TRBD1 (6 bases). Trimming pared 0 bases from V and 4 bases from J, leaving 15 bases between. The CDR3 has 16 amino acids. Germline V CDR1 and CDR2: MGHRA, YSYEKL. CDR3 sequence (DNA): TGCGCCAGCAGCCAAGAGGCCCAGGGGTTGGGCTATGGCTACACCTTC. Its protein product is CASSQEAQGLGYGYTF.

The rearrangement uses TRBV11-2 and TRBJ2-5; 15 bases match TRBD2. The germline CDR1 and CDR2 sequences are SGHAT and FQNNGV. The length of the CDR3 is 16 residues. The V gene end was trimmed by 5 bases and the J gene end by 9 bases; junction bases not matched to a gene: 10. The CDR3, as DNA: TGTGCCAGCAGCCAGGGACTAGCGGGGGGACCCGCGGCCCAGTACTTC. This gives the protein CASSQGLAGGPAAQYF.

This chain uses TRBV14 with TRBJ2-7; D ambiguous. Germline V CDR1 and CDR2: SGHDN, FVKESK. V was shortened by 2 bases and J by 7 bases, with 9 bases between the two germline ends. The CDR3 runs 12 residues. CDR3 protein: CASSQMPWEQYF. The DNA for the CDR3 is TGTGCCAGCAGCCAAATGCCCTGGGAGCAGTACTTC.

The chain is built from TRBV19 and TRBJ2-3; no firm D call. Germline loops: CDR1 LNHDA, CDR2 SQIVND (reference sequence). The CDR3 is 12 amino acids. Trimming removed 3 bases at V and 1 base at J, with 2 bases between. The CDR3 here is CASSIGTDTQYF. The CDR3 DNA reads TGTGCCAGTAGTATCGGCACAGATACGCAGTATTTT.

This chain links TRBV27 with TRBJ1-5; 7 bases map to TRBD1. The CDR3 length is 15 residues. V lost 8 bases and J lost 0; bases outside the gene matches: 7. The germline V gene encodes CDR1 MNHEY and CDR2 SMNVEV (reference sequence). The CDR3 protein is CASAFGTDSNQPQHF. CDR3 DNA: TGTGCCAGCGCGTTCGGGACAGATAGCAATCAGCCCCAGCATTTT.

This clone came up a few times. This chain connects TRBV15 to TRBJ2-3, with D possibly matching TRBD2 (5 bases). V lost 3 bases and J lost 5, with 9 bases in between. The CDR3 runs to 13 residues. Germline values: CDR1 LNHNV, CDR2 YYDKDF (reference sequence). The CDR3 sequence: CATSSEGRDTQYF. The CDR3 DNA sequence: TGTGCCACCAGCAGTGAGGGTAGAGATACGCAGTATTTT.

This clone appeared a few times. The CDR3 loop reads CAGARTGRYGYTF. The CDR3 DNA is TGTGCGGGTGCACGGACAGGCCGCTATGGCTACACCTTC. The chain combines TRBV30 with TRBJ1-2, with 7 bases aligning to TRBD1. CDR1 GTSNPN and CDR2 SVGIG come from the germline V gene (reference sequence). The CDR3 contains 13 residues.

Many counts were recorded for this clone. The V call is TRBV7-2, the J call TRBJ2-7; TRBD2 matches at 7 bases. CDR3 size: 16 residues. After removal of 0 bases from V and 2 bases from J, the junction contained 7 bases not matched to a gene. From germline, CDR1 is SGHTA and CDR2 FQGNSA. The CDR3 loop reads CASSLASGGGPYEQYF. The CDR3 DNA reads TGTGCCAGCAGCTTAGCGTCCGGGGGAGGGCCCTACGAGCAGTACTTC.

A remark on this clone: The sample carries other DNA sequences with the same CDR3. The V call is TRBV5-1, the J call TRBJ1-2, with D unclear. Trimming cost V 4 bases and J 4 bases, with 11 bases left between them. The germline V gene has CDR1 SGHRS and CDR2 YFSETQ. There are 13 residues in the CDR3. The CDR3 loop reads CASSLDLVYGYTF. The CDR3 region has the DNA TGCGCCAGCAGCCTAGACCTCGTCTATGGCTACACCTTC.

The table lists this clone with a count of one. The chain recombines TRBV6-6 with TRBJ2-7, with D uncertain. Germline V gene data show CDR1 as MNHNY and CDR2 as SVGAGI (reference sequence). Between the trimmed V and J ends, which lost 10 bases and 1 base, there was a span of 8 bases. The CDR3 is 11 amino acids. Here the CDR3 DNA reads TGTGCCATCGCAGCTTCCTACGAGCAGTACTTC. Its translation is CAIAASYEQYF.

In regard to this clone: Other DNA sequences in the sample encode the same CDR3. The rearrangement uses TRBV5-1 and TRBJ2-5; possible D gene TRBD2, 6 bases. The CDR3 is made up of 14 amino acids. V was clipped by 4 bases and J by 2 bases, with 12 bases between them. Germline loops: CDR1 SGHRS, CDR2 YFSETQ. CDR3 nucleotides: TGCGCCAGCAGCCCGGGACTGCCACAAGAGACCCAGTACTTC. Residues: CASSPGLPQETQYF.

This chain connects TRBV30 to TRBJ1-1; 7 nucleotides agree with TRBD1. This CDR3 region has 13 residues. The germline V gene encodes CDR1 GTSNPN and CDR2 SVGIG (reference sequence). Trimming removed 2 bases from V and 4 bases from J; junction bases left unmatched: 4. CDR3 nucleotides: TGTGCCTGGAGTATACAGGGGAGCACTGAAGCTTTCTTT. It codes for CAWSIQGSTEAFF. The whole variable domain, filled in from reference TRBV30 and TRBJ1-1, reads SQTIHQWPATLVQPVGSPLSLECTVEGTSNPNLYWYRQAAGRGLQLLFYSVGIGQISSEVPQNLSASRPQDRQFILSSKKLLLSDSGFYLCAWSIQGSTEAFFGQGTRLTVV.

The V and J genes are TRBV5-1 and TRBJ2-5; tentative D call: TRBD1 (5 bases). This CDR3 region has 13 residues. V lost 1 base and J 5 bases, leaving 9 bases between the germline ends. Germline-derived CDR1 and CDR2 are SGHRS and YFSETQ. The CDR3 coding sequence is TGCGCCAGCAGCTTGAGGGGTGGTGAGACCCAGTACTTC. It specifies CASSLRGGETQYF.

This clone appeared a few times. The CDR3 region has the DNA TGTGCCAGTAGGGTATCCGGGACCGAGGCAGCGGAGCTGTTTTTT. Its translation is CASRVSGTEAAELFF. This chain connects TRBV19 to TRBJ2-2; D possibly matches TRBD1 or TRBD2 (5 bases each). Germline V gene sequence: CDR1 LNHDA, CDR2 SQIVND (reference sequence). V dropped 6 bases and J dropped 10 bases, with 21 bases sitting between them. This CDR3 comprises 15 residues.

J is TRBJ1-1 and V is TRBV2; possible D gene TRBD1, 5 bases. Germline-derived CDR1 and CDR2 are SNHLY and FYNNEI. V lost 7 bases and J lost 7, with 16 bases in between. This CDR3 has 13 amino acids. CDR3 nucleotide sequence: TGTGCCAGCAAACAGGACATTCAGAGTGAAGCTTTCTTT. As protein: CASKQDIQSEAFF. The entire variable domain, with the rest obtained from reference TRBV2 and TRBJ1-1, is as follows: EPEVTQTPSHQVTQMGQEVILRCVPISNHLYFYWYRQILGQKVEFLVSFYNNEISEKSEIFDDQFSVERPDGSNFTLKIRSTKLEDSAMYFCASKQDIQSEAFFGQGTRLTVV.